Listed below are T cell receptor beta chains from one sample, sequenced in a study of CD8 T cells in ankylosing spondylitis. In TCRdb, the 5' RACE reads were re-called with MiXCR into one record per CDR3 protein. Seen here are about 220,000 distinct CDR3 sequences, around 7.9% observed once, and the top ten hold about 14%. Sequencing was done on a sample of blood, either unsorted or a sorted T cell fraction (not recorded which). The receptor source for this set is a male donor with ankylosing spondylitis. The CDR3 runs from the conserved cysteine through the conserved F or W. D genes are given only for firm matches. Only part of the rows carry a size: once, few, many, or a class if the clone is expanded.

v_call	j_call	d_call	clone_size	cdr3_aa	cdr3_nt
TRBV19	TRBJ1-5	TRBD1	few	CASTLSLRGAQPQHF	TGTGCCAGTACCCTCTCTCTCAGGGGGGCTCAGCCCCAGCATTTT
TRBV7-9	TRBJ1-5	NA	many	CASSHGLSDQPQHF	TGTGCCAGCAGCCATGGACTGAGTGATCAGCCCCAGCATTTT
TRBV5-1	TRBJ2-7	TRBD2	many	CASRTGLAGTYEQYF	TGCGCCAGCCGGACAGGACTAGCGGGCACCTACGAGCAGTACTTC
TRBV7-9	TRBJ2-2	NA	many	CASSPRRVSGDTGELFF	TGTGCCAGCAGCCCCCGGAGGGTTTCAGGAGACACCGGGGAGCTGTTTTTT
TRBV15	TRBJ2-7	NA	many	CATSRGAGSYEQYF	TGTGCCACCAGCAGAGGGGCAGGCTCCTACGAGCAGTACTTC
TRBV9	TRBJ2-2	NA	NA	CASSVSPNTGELFF	TGTGCCAGCAGCGTCTCGCCGAACACCGGGGAGCTGTTTTTT
TRBV30	TRBJ2-7	NA	few	CAWDGQTREQYF	TGTGCCTGGGACGGACAGACACGCGAGCAGTACTTC
TRBV29-1	TRBJ2-1	NA	many	CSANGQPNNEQFF	TGCAGCGCTAATGGACAGCCGAACAATGAGCAGTTCTTC
TRBV7-9	TRBJ2-7	NA	few	CASSSSRLGYEQYF	TGTGCCAGCAGCTCCTCGCGATTAGGATACGAGCAGTACTTC
TRBV19	TRBJ1-5	NA	NA	CASSIDPLGDRSNQPQHF	TGTGCCAGTAGTATAGACCCCCTAGGGGATCGCTCGAATCAGCCCCAGCATTTT
TRBV29-1	TRBJ1-1	TRBD1	NA	CSVERQGRTEAFF	TGCAGCGTTGAAAGACAGGGGAGGACTGAAGCTTTCTTT
TRBV20-1	TRBJ1-2	NA	many	CSARVTVLGYTF	TGCAGTGCTAGAGTAACGGTTTTGGGCTACACCTTC
TRBV5-1	TRBJ2-7	TRBD1	NA	CASSPARQGTYEQYF	TGCGCCAGCAGCCCCGCTCGACAGGGAACCTACGAGCAGTACTTC
TRBV5-1	TRBJ2-2	TRBD2	many	CASSLYPSGGNTGELFF	TGCGCCAGCAGCTTGTATCCTAGCGGGGGGAACACCGGGGAGCTGTTTTTT
TRBV5-1	TRBJ2-7	NA	many	CASSVHGGSYEQYF	TGCGCCAGCAGCGTCCACGGGGGTTCCTACGAGCAGTACTTC
TRBV4-2	TRBJ2-5	NA	few	CASSQAQGRETQYF	TGTGCCAGCAGCCAAGCTCAGGGGCGGGAGACCCAGTACTTC
TRBV5-1	TRBJ1-1	TRBD1	many	CASSLGQGPTEAFF	TGCGCCAGCAGCTTGGGACAGGGTCCCACTGAAGCTTTCTTT
TRBV12-3/TRBV12-4	TRBJ1-1	NA	many	CASSFSVLIAFF	TGTGCCAGCAGTTTCTCCGTCCTAATAGCTTTCTTT
TRBV7-6	TRBJ2-1	NA	few	CASSLYGENWFF	TGTGCCAGCAGCTTATATGGGGAGAACTGGTTCTTC
TRBV10-3	TRBJ2-3	TRBD2	many	CAISAPTSGSSTDTQYF	TGTGCCATCAGTGCCCCGACTAGCGGGTCTAGCACAGATACGCAGTATTTT
TRBV7-6	TRBJ2-1	TRBD2	NA	CASTEGLGNEQFF	TGTGCCAGCACCGAAGGACTAGGAAATGAGCAGTTCTTC
TRBV30	TRBJ2-7	TRBD1	many	CAWSTGGSYEQYF	TGTGCCTGGAGTACAGGGGGATCCTACGAGCAGTACTTC
TRBV12-3/TRBV12-4	TRBJ2-3	TRBD2	many	CASSYPQFREGVTDTQYF	TGTGCCAGCAGTTACCCTCAATTTAGGGAGGGAGTCACAGATACGCAGTATTTT
TRBV20-1	TRBJ2-3	NA	few	CSADDDRNAYTQYF	TGCAGTGCTGACGACGACAGGAACGCGTATACGCAGTATTTT
TRBV4-2	TRBJ1-3	NA	many	CASSHQQGKGNTIYF	TGTGCCAGCAGCCATCAACAGGGAAAAGGAAACACCATATATTTT
TRBV7-9	TRBJ2-1	NA	many	CASTPGQIEQFF	TGTGCCAGCACCCCTGGACAGATTGAGCAGTTCTTC
TRBV6-5	TRBJ2-7	NA	few	CATGHSYEQYF	TGTGCCACCGGACACTCCTACGAGCAGTACTTC
TRBV5-5	TRBJ2-2	TRBD1	many	CASSFGRGTGELFF	TGTGCCAGCAGCTTCGGCAGGGGGACCGGGGAGCTGTTTTTT
TRBV4-2	TRBJ1-2	TRBD1	many	CASSQGLNRGRNYGYTF	TGTGCCAGCAGCCAAGGATTAAACAGGGGTCGAAACTATGGCTACACCTTC
TRBV6-1	TRBJ2-7	NA	NA	CASSDGTPTSFYEQYF	TGTGCCAGCAGTGACGGGACCCCGACATCCTTCTACGAGCAGTACTTC
TRBV7-2	TRBJ2-7	NA	many	CASREGELLYEQYF	TGTGCCTCCAGGGAGGGGGAGCTACTGTACGAGCAGTACTTC
TRBV28	TRBJ2-7	NA	many	CASRLPEGKGGYEQYF	TGTGCCAGCAGACTCCCTGAGGGCAAGGGAGGATACGAGCAGTACTTC
TRBV15	TRBJ2-7	NA	many	CATAMGNHEQYF	TGTGCCACCGCGATGGGGAATCACGAGCAGTACTTC
TRBV7-9	TRBJ2-7	NA	few	CASSFSAAYEQYF	TGTGCCAGCAGCTTTTCTGCTGCCTACGAGCAGTACTTC